This is a list of T cell receptor beta chains from one sample in a study of cytomegalovirus exposure and HLA in healthy donors. This table comes from immunoSEQ multiplex PCR, and its TCRdb copy is limited to in-frame clones, with some not included. Of about 110,000 clones in the sample, roughly 88% are singletons; the top ten hold over 1.3%. The material sequenced was PBMCs. These receptors all come from a woman under 40 in good health and CMV-seropositive. Each CDR3 is given with its conserved first and last residue. Each record gives: D gene, V gene, J gene, clone size, CDR3 DNA, CDR3 protein. The D gene is left open where the match is weak. Only some rows state a clone size, as once, few, many or a class for expanded clones.

d_call: NA; v_call: TRBV4-2; j_call: TRBJ1-2; clone_size: NA; cdr3_nt: TGTGCCAGCAGACATCCGGCAGGGGACTATGGCTACACCTTC; cdr3_aa: CASRHPAGDYGYTF
d_call: TRBD1; v_call: TRBV13; j_call: TRBJ2-5; clone_size: NA; cdr3_nt: TGTGCCAGCAGCCCCCAACGGCGAGGACAGGGGGCGTGGGAGACCCAGTACTTC; cdr3_aa: CASSPQRRGQGAWETQYF
d_call: NA; v_call: TRBV19; j_call: TRBJ2-2; clone_size: NA; cdr3_nt: TGTGCCAGTAGGCGGCGACAGCTCACCGGGGAGCTGTTTTTT; cdr3_aa: CASRRRQLTGELFF
d_call: NA; v_call: TRBV9; j_call: TRBJ2-1; clone_size: NA; cdr3_nt: TGTGCCAGCGGGCGGGGTCCTTCAATTGAGCAGTTCTTC; cdr3_aa: CASGRGPSIEQFF
d_call: NA; v_call: TRBV2; j_call: TRBJ1-1; clone_size: NA; cdr3_nt: TGTGCCAGCAGTGGCCCTCGGGATATCGAAGCTTTCTTT; cdr3_aa: CASSGPRDIEAFF
d_call: TRBD1; v_call: TRBV28; j_call: TRBJ2-7; clone_size: NA; cdr3_nt: TGTGCCAGCAGAGAACCGAGGACAGGGGGCGGCGAGCAGTACTTC; cdr3_aa: CASREPRTGGGEQYF
d_call: NA; v_call: TRBV7-2; j_call: TRBJ2-5; clone_size: NA; cdr3_nt: TGTGCCAGCAGCCCGGAGGTAGAGACCCAGTACTTC; cdr3_aa: CASSPEVETQYF
d_call: TRBD1; v_call: TRBV9; j_call: TRBJ2-7; clone_size: NA; cdr3_nt: TGTGCCAGCAGCGGGGGATGGGGACAGGGACTCTACGAGCAGTACTTC; cdr3_aa: CASSGGWGQGLYEQYF
d_call: TRBD2; v_call: TRBV5-6; j_call: TRBJ2-2; clone_size: NA; cdr3_nt: TGTGCCAGCAGCTTGCGTCTAGCGGGGATCACCGGGGAGCTGTTTTTT; cdr3_aa: CASSLRLAGITGELFF
d_call: NA; v_call: TRBV9; j_call: TRBJ2-7; clone_size: NA; cdr3_nt: TGTGCCAGCAGCGTAGACGGGGAACTTTACGAGCAGTACTTC; cdr3_aa: CASSVDGELYEQYF
d_call: NA; v_call: TRBV25-1; j_call: TRBJ1-5; clone_size: NA; cdr3_nt: TGTGCCAGCAGCCCTAGGGGGGGGAGCAATCAGCCCCAGCATTTT; cdr3_aa: CASSPRGGSNQPQHF
d_call: TRBD2; v_call: TRBV7-2; j_call: TRBJ2-7; clone_size: once; cdr3_nt: TGTGCCAGCAGCACACCGGGGGGTCCCTACGAGCAGTACTTC; cdr3_aa: CASSTPGGPYEQYF
d_call: TRBD2; v_call: TRBV9; j_call: TRBJ2-3; clone_size: NA; cdr3_nt: TGTGCCAGCAGCCCCTATAGCGGGAGGGCCGGAGATACGCAGTATTTT; cdr3_aa: CASSPYSGRAGDTQYF
d_call: NA; v_call: TRBV9; j_call: TRBJ1-1; clone_size: NA; cdr3_nt: TGTGCCAGCAGCCCAACCCGCCGGGGAGACACTGAAGCTTTCTTT; cdr3_aa: CASSPTRRGDTEAFF
d_call: TRBD1; v_call: TRBV7-2; j_call: TRBJ2-7; clone_size: NA; cdr3_nt: TGTGCCAGCAGCTTACGCCGGGACAGATACGAGCAGTACTTC; cdr3_aa: CASSLRRDRYEQYF
d_call: TRBD2; v_call: TRBV5-5; j_call: TRBJ2-7; clone_size: NA; cdr3_nt: TGTGCCAGCAGCCTGCTTCGGCGGGGGACTGTAGAGTACTTC; cdr3_aa: CASSLLRRGTVEYF